Listed here are 23 T cell receptor beta chains from one sample, sequenced in a study of T-cell memory formation after mild COVID-19. TCRdb fed the 5' RACE reads into MiXCR, producing one record per CDR3 protein. Of some 250,000 distinct CDR3 sequences listed, 7.5% to 10% are singletons. Sequences were obtained from PBMCs or a T cell subset sorted from them (not recorded which). The receptors shown here come from a man between 18 and 29 years old who had mild COVID-19 (a few samples of this study predate the infection). Cell type and time point are not known.

CDR3 in amino acids: CASSLGTGREKLFF. For the CDR3, the DNA is TGTGCCAGCAGCTTAGGGACAGGAAGAGAAAAACTGTTTTTT. This chain links TRBV7-2 with TRBJ1-4; 7 bases line up with TRBD1. CDR1 SGHTA and CDR2 FQGNSA come from the germline V gene. The length of the CDR3 is 14 residues. Unmatched junction bases numbered 4, after V lost 1 base and J lost 8 bases.

J is TRBJ1-2 and V is TRBV7-2, with TRBD1 matching over 7 bases. There are 15 residues in the CDR3. Per the germline V gene, CDR1 is SGHTA and CDR2 is FQGNSA. V gave up 4 bases and J gave up 5 bases; unmatched junction bases: 10. The CDR3 here is CASSSGGTDPYGYTF. In DNA form, the CDR3 reads TGTGCCAGCAGCTCAGGCGGGACAGACCCGTATGGCTACACCTTC.

The chain links TRBV20-1 to TRBJ1-5, with D tentatively TRBD1 (5 bases). The V end lost 6 bases, the J end lost 3 bases, and 12 bases lay between the germline ends. Per the germline V gene, CDR1 is DFQATT and CDR2 is SNEGSKA (reference sequence). This CDR3 spans 13 amino acids. The CDR3 sequence: CSAIGGFNQPQHF. DNA for the CDR3: TGCAGTGCGATCGGGGGGTTCAATCAGCCCCAGCATTTT.

The V and J genes are TRBV5-1 and TRBJ2-5; 8 nucleotides line up with TRBD2. CDR1 and CDR2 from the germline V gene are SGHRS and YFSETQ. V shed 4 bases and J 1 base; nucleotides not matched to a gene: 9. The CDR3 spans 16 residues. The CDR3 bases are TGCGCCAGCAGCCAGGGCTCTAGCGGGTCCCAAGAGACCCAGTACTTC. Translating gives CASSQGSSGSQETQYF.

This chain links TRBV7-2 with TRBJ1-3, with D perhaps TRBD1 (5 bases). The CDR3 runs to 16 residues. V was trimmed by 1 base and J by 3 bases, leaving 13 bases between them. The V gene's germline CDR1 is SGHTA and CDR2 FQGNSA. The CDR3 region has the DNA TGTGCCAGCAGCTTAGGATCCCCGGGGCTTGGAAACACCATATATTTT. As protein: CASSLGSPGLGNTIYF.

A few counts support this clonotype. The chain uses TRBV5-1 and TRBJ2-4; D ambiguous. The CDR3 contains 17 residues. Germline-derived CDR1 and CDR2 are SGHRS and YFSETQ. The V end lost 1 base, the J end lost 0 bases, and 14 bases lay between the germline ends. CDR3 residues: CASSLSPAELAKNIQYF. The DNA for the CDR3 is TGCGCCAGCAGCTTGAGCCCGGCGGAACTAGCCAAAAACATTCAGTACTTC. Together with reference TRBV5-1 and TRBJ2-4, the CDR3 gives the full variable domain: KAGVTQTPRYLIKTRGQQVTLSCSPISGHRSVSWYQQTPGQGLQFLFEYFSETQRNKGNFPGRFSGRQFSNSRSEMNVSTLELGDSALYLCASSLSPAELAKNIQYFGAGTRLSVL.

This clonotype was counted at least ten times. This chain connects TRBV5-1 to TRBJ2-5; TRBD2 matches at 7 bases. Germline V gene sequence: CDR1 SGHRS, CDR2 YFSETQ. This CDR3 contains 14 residues. Germline trimming cut 0 bases from V and 5 bases from J; bases unmatched to any gene: 4. The CDR3 DNA reads TGCGCCAGCAGCTTGGACCGGGAGGCGGAGACCCAGTACTTC. It specifies CASSLDREAETQYF.

This clonotype was observed a handful of times. J is TRBJ1-2 and V is TRBV24-1, with a tentative D call TRBD1 (5 bases). The germline CDR1 and CDR2 sequences are KGHDR and SFDVKD. This CDR3 has 14 amino acids. V was cut by 2 bases and J by 6 bases, with 12 bases left in between. CDR3 amino acids: CATSDSGTNNGYTF. The CDR3 DNA reads TGTGCCACCAGTGATTCCGGGACGAACAATGGCTACACCTTC.

The table lists this clonotype with many counts. This CDR3 reads CASKREGFNSPLHF. CDR3 coding DNA: TGTGCCAGCAAACGGGAGGGATTTAATTCACCCCTCCACTTT. The chain employs TRBV12-3 or TRBV12-4 and TRBJ1-6; no firm D call. CDR3 length: 14 residues. V gave up 7 bases and J gave up 6 bases, with 13 bases separating them.

This clonotype showed up many times. The chain recombines TRBV7-2 with TRBJ1-1; TRBD1 is a possible D gene (6 bases). The V and J ends lost 5 bases and 4 bases respectively, with 14 bases between them. Germline CDR1 reads SGHTA; CDR2 reads FQGNSA. The CDR3 spans 14 residues. CDR3 nucleotides: TGTGCCAGCAGCCAGGAGGGGGTTGGCACTGAAGCTTTCTTT. Its protein product is CASSQEGVGTEAFF. Full variable domain (rest looked up from reference TRBV7-2 and TRBJ1-1): GAGVSQSPSNKVTEKGKDVELRCDPISGHTALYWYRQSLGQGLEFLIYFQGNSAPDKSGLPSDRFSAERTGGSVSTLTIQRTQQEDSAVYLCASSQEGVGTEAFFGQGTRLTVV.

The rearrangement uses TRBV3-1 and TRBJ2-2, with 12 bases identical to TRBD2. Germline-derived CDR1 and CDR2 are LGHDT and YNNKEL (reference sequence). The CDR3 runs 16 residues. The V segment lost 7 bases and the J segment 3 bases; nucleotides outside the gene matches: 6. DNA for the CDR3: TGTGCCAGCACCCCACTAGCGGGGGGTTACACCGGGGAGCTGTTTTTT. Protein product: CASTPLAGGYTGELFF.

There are many counts of this clonotype. The chain links TRBV5-1 to TRBJ2-7; D perhaps matches TRBD1 (5 bases). This CDR3 has 14 residues. Trimming took off 4 bases at V and 3 bases at J, with 14 bases between the two ends. The germline V gene encodes CDR1 SGHRS and CDR2 YFSETQ. The CDR3 sequence: CASSEDSGFYEQYF. The CDR3 region has the DNA TGCGCCAGCAGCGAAGACAGTGGATTCTACGAGCAGTACTTC.

This clonotype was seen only a few times. This chain joins TRBV27 and TRBJ2-5; tentative D call: TRBD2 (7 bases). V was pared by 3 bases and J by 4 bases, with 15 bases between. The CDR3 consists of 15 residues. In germline, CDR1 is MNHEY, CDR2 SMNVEV (reference sequence). CDR3 sequence reads: CASSFGWGGPETQYF. CDR3 coding DNA: TGTGCCAGCAGTTTCGGATGGGGGGGGCCAGAGACCCAGTACTTC.

This clonotype was counted a few times. This chain connects TRBV7-2 to TRBJ2-3, with D possibly TRBD2 on 5 matching bases. The germline V and J ends were trimmed by 7 bases and 0 bases, with 11 bases remaining between them. This CDR3 spans 14 amino acids. Germline-derived CDR1 and CDR2 are SGHTA and FQGNSA. This CDR3 is CASIYGLSTDTQYF. The DNA for the CDR3 is TGTGCCAGCATCTACGGACTGAGCACAGATACGCAGTATTTT.

This chain uses TRBV7-2 with TRBJ2-2, with a weak D call TRBD1 (6 bases). Germline lookup yields CDR1 SGHTA and CDR2 FQGNSA. CDR3 length: 15 residues. V lost 7 bases, J lost 0 bases, and 12 bases lay in between. The CDR3 is CASTTRQANTGELFF. The DNA for the CDR3 is TGTGCCAGCACTACAAGACAGGCGAACACCGGGGAGCTGTTTTTT. The whole variable domain, remainder taken from reference TRBV7-2 and TRBJ2-2, is GAGVSQSPSNKVTEKGKDVELRCDPISGHTALYWYRQSLGQGLEFLIYFQGNSAPDKSGLPSDRFSAERTGGSVSTLTIQRTQQEDSAVYLCASTTRQANTGELFFGEGSRLTVL.

This clonotype occurred many times. J is TRBJ2-7 and V is TRBV21-1. TRBV21-1 constitutes a pseudogene. The CDR3 sequence is 11 residues long. CDR3 sequence reads: CASSKGHEQYV. The CDR3 region has the DNA TGTGCCAGCAGCAAAGGGCACGAGCAGTACGTC.

This clonotype was counted a few times. This rearrangement joins TRBV7-6 to TRBJ1-2; the D is unclear. Germline V gives CDR1 SGHVS, CDR2 FNYEAQ. CDR3 size: 15 residues. The germline V and J ends were trimmed by 5 bases and 7 bases, with 20 bases remaining between them. The CDR3 reads CASSLTWAGGSGYTF. Written as DNA, the CDR3 is TGTGCCAGCAGCCTAACTTGGGCCGGAGGTTCTGGCTACACCTTC.

This clonotype has a count of ten or more. This chain connects TRBV12-3 or TRBV12-4 to TRBJ1-5; TRBD1 is a possible D gene (5 bases). The CDR3 totals 14 residues. V dropped 7 bases and J dropped 5 bases, with 15 bases sitting between them. The CDR3 DNA is TGTGCCAGCACGGACAATCCCAATTATCAGCCCCAGCATTTT. It is translated as CASTDNPNYQPQHF.

The rearrangement uses TRBV29-1 and TRBJ2-1; 7 positions agree with TRBD1. CDR3 length: 13 residues. Unmatched junction bases numbered 6, after V lost 7 bases and J lost 3 bases. Germline loops: CDR1 SQVTM, CDR2 ANQGSEA. DNA of the CDR3: TGCAGCGGAACTACAGGGGACTACAATGAGCAGTTCTTC. Protein product: CSGTTGDYNEQFF.

V gene TRBV5-6 combines with J gene TRBJ2-7, with TRBD1 matching 8 bases. J was trimmed by 6 bases and V by 2 bases; bases with no gene match: 7. The CDR3 runs 14 residues. The germline V gene has CDR1 SGHDT and CDR2 YYEEEE. The CDR3 nucleotides are TGTGCCAGCAGCTTCCGGACAGGGTATAGCGAGCAGTACTTC. It is translated as CASSFRTGYSEQYF.

V usage is TRBV12-3 or TRBV12-4 and J usage is TRBJ1-1, with unresolved D. V lost 1 base to trimming and J lost 10 bases, with 7 bases between them. This CDR3 is 11 amino acids long. CDR3 DNA sequence: TGTGCCAGCAGTTTAGGTATGGGAGCTTTCTTT. Protein: CASSLGMGAFF.

V and J are TRBV4-1 and TRBJ1-1, with D perhaps TRBD1 (5 bases). Trimming removed 6 bases at V and 4 bases at J, with 15 bases between. The CDR3 loop spans 14 amino acids. Germline CDR1 is MGHRA and CDR2 is YSYEKL. The CDR3 DNA follows: TGCGCCAGCAGGCCCGGGACCCTGTTCACTGAAGCTTTCTTT. Translating it yields CASRPGTLFTEAFF.

This clonotype showed up just a few times. The chain joins TRBV7-3 to TRBJ2-1, with 7 positions matching TRBD2. V shed 5 bases and J 2 bases; nucleotides not matched to a gene: 6. Germline values: CDR1 SGHTA, CDR2 FQGTGA. This CDR3 has 15 amino acids. For the CDR3, the DNA is TGTGCCAGCAGCCTCGGCAGCGGGACCTACAATGAGCAGTTCTTC. Protein sequence: CASSLGSGTYNEQFF.